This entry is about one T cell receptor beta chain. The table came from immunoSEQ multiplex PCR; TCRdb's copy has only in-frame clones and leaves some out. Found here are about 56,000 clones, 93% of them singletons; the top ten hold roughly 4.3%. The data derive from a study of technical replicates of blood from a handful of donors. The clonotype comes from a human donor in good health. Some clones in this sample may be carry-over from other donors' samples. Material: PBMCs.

The CDR3 spells CASRWLAGGQDTQYF. CDR3 coding DNA: TGCGCCAGCAGATGGCTAGCGGGGGGGCAAGATACGCAGTATTTT. J is TRBJ2-3 and V is TRBV5-1; 12 bases line up with TRBD2. Germline CDR1 and CDR2: SGHRS and YFSETQ. This CDR3 comprises 15 residues. Trimming at V came to 5 bases and at J to 5 bases, leaving 6 bases not matched to a gene. Full variable domain (outside the CDR3, taken from reference TRBV5-1 and TRBJ2-3): KAGVTQTPRYLIKTRGQQVTLSCSPISGHRSVSWYQQTPGQGLQFLFEYFSETQRNKGNFPGRFSGRQFSNSRSEMNVSTLELGDSALYLCASRWLAGGQDTQYFGPGTRLTVL.